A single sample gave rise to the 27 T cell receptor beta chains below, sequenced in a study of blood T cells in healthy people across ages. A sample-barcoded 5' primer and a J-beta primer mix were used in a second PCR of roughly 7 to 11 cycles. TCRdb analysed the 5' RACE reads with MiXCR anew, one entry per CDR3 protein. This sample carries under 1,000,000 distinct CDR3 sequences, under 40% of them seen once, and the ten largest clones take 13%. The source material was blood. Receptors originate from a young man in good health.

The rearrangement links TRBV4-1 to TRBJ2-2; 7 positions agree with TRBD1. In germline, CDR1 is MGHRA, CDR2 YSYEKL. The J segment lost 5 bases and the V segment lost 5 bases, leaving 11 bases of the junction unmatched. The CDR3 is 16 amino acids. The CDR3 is CASSTPGQMITGELFF. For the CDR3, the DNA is TGCGCCAGCAGCACCCCGGGACAGATGATAACCGGGGAGCTGTTTTTT.

This CDR3 reads CASSSSGSSYGYTF. The CDR3 bases are TGTGCCAGCAGTTCTTCCGGAAGTTCCTATGGCTACACCTTC. The rearrangement joins TRBV12-3 or TRBV12-4 to TRBJ1-2; D uncertain. This CDR3 region has 14 residues. V was cut by 4 bases and J by 4 bases, with 13 bases left in between.

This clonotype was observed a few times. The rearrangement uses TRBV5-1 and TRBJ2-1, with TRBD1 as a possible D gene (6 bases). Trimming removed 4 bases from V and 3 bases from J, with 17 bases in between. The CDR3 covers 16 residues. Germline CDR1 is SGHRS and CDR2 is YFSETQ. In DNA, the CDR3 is TGCGCCAGCAGCCCCCCTAGGGGGTCGGTCTACAATGAGCAGTTCTTC. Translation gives CASSPPRGSVYNEQFF.

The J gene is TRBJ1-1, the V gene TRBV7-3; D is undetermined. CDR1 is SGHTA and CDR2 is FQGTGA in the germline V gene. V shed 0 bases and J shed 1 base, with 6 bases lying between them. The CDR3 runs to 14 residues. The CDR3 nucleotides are TGTGCCAGCAGCTTAACGTCTTGGAACACTGAAGCTTTCTTT. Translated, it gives CASSLTSWNTEAFF.

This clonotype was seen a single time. Here the CDR3 DNA reads TGTGCCACCAGCAGAGATAGGACCGGGGAGCTGTTTTTT. Its protein product is CATSRDRTGELFF. The genes are TRBV15 and TRBJ2-2; no firm D call. This CDR3 is built from 13 residues. Germline-derived CDR1 and CDR2 are LNHNV and YYDKDF (reference sequence). V was pared by 0 bases and J by 5 bases, with 4 bases between. The full variable domain, its missing parts supplied by reference TRBV15 and TRBJ2-2, is DAMVIQNPRYQVTQFGKPVTLSCSQTLNHNVMYWYQQKSSQAPKLLFHYYDKDFNNEADTPDNFQSRRPNTSFCFLDIRSPGLGDTAMYLCATSRDRTGELFFGEGSRLTVL.

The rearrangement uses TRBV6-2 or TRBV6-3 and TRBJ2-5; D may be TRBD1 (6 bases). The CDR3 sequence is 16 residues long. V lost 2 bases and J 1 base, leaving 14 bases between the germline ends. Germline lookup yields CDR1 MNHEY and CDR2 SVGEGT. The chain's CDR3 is CASSYGRGGTQETQYF. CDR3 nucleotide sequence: TGTGCCAGCAGTTACGGGAGAGGGGGTACCCAAGAGACCCAGTACTTC.

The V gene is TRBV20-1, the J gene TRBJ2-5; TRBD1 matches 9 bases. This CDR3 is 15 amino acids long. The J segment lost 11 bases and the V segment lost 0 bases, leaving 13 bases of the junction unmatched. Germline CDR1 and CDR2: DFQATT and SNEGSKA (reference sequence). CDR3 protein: CSARDLGGQGREQYF. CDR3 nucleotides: TGCAGTGCTAGAGATCTGGGTGGACAGGGGCGGGAGCAGTACTTC.

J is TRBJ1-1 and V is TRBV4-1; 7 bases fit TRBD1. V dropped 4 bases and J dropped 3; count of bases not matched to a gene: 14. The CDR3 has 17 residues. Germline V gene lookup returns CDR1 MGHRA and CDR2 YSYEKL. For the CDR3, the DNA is TGCGCCAGCAGCCCCTCTTGGGCAGGGGGATCGGACACTGAAGCTTTCTTT. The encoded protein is CASSPSWAGGSDTEAFF.

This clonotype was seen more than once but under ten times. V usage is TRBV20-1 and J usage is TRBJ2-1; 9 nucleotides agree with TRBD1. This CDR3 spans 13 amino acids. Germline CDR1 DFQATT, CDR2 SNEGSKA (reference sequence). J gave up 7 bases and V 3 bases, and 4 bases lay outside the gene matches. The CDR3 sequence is CSASWTGVNEQFF. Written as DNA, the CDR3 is TGCAGTGCTAGCTGGACAGGGGTGAATGAGCAGTTCTTC.

CDR3 DNA sequence: TGTGCCAGCAGCTTAGCTCCGACAGGGCGGACTGAAGCTTTCTTT. It translates to CASSLAPTGRTEAFF. The rearrangement uses TRBV7-2 and TRBJ1-1; 7 bases line up with TRBD1. J was trimmed by 5 bases and V by 0 bases; bases with no gene match: 6. CDR3 length: 15 residues. Germline V gene data show CDR1 as SGHTA and CDR2 as FQGNSA.

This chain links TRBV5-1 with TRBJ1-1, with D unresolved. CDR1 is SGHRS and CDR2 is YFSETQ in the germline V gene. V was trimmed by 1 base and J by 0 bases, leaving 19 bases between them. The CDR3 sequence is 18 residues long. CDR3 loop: CASSLRKGLRSLNTEAFF. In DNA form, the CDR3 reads TGCGCCAGCAGCTTGCGTAAGGGCTTACGGTCACTGAACACTGAAGCTTTCTTT.

CDR3 loop: CASSLGRIQETQYF. The DNA of the CDR3 is TGTGCCAGCAGCTTGGGTCGGATTCAAGAGACCCAGTACTTC. The rearrangement uses TRBV7-2 and TRBJ2-5; unclear D gene. Germline loops: CDR1 SGHTA, CDR2 FQGNSA. Trimming stripped 3 bases from V and 2 bases from J, with 10 bases between. The CDR3 runs 14 residues.

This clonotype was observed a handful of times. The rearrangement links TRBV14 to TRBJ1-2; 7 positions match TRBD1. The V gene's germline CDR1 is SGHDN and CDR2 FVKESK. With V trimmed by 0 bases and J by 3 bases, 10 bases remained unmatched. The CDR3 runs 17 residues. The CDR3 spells CASSQERGTALDYGYTF. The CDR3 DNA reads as TGTGCCAGCAGCCAAGAGAGAGGGACAGCCTTAGACTATGGCTACACCTTC.

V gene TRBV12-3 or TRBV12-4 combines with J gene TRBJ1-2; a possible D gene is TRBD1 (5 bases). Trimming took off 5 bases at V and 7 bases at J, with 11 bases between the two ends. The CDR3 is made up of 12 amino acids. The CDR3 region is CASSQGASGYTF. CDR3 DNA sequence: TGTGCCAGCAGTCAAGGGGCGAGTGGCTACACCTTC.

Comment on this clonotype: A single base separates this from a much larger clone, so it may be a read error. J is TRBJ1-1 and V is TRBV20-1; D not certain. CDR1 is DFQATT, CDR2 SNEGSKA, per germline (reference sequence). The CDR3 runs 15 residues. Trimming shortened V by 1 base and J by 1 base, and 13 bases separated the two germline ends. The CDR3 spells CSARGAHVQNTEAFF. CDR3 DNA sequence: TGCAGTGCTAGAGGTGCACACGTACAGAACACTGAAGCTTTCTTT.

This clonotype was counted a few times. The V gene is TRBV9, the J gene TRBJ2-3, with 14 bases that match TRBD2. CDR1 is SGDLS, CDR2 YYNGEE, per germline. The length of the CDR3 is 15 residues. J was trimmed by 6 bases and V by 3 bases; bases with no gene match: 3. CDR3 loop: CASSGGLAGVDTQYF. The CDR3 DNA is TGTGCCAGCAGCGGGGGACTAGCGGGGGTGGATACGCAGTATTTT.

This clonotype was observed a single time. In DNA, the CDR3 is TGTGCCAGCAGTGCCACCGGGGGAAACAATGAGCAGTTCTTC. It codes for CASSATGGNNEQFF. This chain uses TRBV6-4 with TRBJ2-1, with D possibly being TRBD2 (6 bases). Between the trimmed V and J ends, which lost 4 bases and 5 bases, there was a span of 12 bases. Per germline, CDR1 MRHNA and CDR2 SNTAGT. This CDR3 has 14 residues.

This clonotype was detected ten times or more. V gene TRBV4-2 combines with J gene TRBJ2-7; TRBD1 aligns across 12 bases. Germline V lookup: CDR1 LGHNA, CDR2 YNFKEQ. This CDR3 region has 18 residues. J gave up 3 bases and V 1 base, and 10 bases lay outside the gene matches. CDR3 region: CASSQGRDRGPKFYEQYF. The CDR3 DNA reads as TGTGCCAGCAGCCAAGGAAGGGACAGGGGGCCGAAGTTCTACGAGCAGTACTTC.

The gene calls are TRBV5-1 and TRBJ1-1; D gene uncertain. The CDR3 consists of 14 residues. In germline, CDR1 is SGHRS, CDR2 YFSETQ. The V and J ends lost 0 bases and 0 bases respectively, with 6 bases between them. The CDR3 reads CASSLAHVNTEAFF. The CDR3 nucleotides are TGCGCCAGCAGCTTGGCCCACGTGAACACTGAAGCTTTCTTT.

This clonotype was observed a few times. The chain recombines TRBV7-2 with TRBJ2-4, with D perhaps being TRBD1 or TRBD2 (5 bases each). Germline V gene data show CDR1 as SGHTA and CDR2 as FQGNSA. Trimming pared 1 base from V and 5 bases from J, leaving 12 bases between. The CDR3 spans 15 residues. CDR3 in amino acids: CASSLEGTEENIQYF. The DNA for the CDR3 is TGTGCCAGCAGCTTAGAAGGGACGGAGGAAAACATTCAGTACTTC.

CDR3 in DNA: TGCAGCGGTTTACGAGATACGCAGTATTTT. This codes for CSGLRDTQYF. V usage is TRBV29-1 and J usage is TRBJ2-3; D is unclear. V shed 7 bases and J shed 5 bases, with 7 bases lying between them. CDR1 and CDR2 (germline): SQVTM, ANQGSEA. The CDR3 is 10 amino acids.

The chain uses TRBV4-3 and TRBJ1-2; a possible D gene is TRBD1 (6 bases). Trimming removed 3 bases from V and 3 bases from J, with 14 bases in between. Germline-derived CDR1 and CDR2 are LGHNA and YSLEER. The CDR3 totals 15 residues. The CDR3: CASSHDRTRYYGYTF. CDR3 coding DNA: TGCGCCAGCAGCCATGACAGGACCCGCTACTATGGCTACACCTTC.

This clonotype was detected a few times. The CDR3 spells CAISESRGGRDTQYF. In DNA form, the CDR3 reads TGTGCCATCAGTGAGTCACGGGGGGGCCGGGATACGCAGTATTTT. V is TRBV10-3 and J is TRBJ2-3; the match to TRBD2 covers 8 bases. The V gene's germline CDR1 is ENHRY and CDR2 SYGVKD. With 0 bases clipped from V and 6 bases from J, the junction kept 5 bases outside the gene matches. This CDR3 has 15 residues.

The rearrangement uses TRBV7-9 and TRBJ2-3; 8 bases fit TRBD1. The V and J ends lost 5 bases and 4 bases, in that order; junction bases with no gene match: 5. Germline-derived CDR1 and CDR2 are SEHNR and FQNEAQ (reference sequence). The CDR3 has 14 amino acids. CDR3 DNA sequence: TGTGCCAGCAGCGCAGGGGGCGAAGCAGATACGCAGTATTTT. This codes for CASSAGGEADTQYF.

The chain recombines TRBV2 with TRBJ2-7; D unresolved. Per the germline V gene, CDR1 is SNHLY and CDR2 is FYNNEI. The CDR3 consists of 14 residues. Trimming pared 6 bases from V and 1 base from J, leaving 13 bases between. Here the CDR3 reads CASRQTGRSYEQYF. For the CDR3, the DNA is TGTGCCAGCAGACAAACCGGTCGATCCTACGAGCAGTACTTC.

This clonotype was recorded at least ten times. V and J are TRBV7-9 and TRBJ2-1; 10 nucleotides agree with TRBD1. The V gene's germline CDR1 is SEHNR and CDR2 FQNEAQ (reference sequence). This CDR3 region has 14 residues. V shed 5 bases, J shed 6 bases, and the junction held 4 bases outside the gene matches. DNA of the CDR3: TGTGCCAGCAGCGAGGGGACAGGGGCCAATGAGCAGTTCTTC. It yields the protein CASSEGTGANEQFF.

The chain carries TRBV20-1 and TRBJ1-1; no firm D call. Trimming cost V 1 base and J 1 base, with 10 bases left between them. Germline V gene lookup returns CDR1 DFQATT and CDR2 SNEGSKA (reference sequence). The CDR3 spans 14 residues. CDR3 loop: CSARADGENTEAFF. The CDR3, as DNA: TGCAGTGCTAGAGCAGACGGAGAGAACACTGAAGCTTTCTTT.